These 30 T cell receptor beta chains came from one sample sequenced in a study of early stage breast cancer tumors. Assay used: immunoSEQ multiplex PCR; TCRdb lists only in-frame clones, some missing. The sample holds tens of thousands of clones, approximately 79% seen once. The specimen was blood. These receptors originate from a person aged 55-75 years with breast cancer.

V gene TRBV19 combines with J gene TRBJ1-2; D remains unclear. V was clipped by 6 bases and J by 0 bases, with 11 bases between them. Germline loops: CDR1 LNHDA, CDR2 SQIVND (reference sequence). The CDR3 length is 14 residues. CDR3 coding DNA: TGTGCCAGTAGGGACTTGGGAGCTAACTATGGCTACACCTTC. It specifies CASRDLGANYGYTF.

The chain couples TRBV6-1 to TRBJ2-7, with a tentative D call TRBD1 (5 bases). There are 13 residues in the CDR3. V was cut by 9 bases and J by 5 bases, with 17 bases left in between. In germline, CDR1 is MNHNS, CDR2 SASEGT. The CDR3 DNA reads TGTGCCAGGTATCCAGGGTTCCCCCACGAGCAGTACTTC. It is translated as CARYPGFPHEQYF.

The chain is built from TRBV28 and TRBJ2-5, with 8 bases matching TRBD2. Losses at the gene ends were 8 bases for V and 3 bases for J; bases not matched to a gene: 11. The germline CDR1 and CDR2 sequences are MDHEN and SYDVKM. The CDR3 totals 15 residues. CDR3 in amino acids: CASQGGVAGKETQYF. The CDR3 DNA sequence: TGTGCCAGCCAAGGGGGGGTAGCGGGGAAAGAGACCCAGTACTTC.

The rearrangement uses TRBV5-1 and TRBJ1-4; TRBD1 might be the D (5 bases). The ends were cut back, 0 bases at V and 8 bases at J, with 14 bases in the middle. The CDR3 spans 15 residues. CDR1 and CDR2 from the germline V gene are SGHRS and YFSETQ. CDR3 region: CASSLGDSGGEKLFF. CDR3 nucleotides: TGCGCCAGCAGCTTGGGTGACAGTGGTGGGGAAAAACTGTTTTTT.

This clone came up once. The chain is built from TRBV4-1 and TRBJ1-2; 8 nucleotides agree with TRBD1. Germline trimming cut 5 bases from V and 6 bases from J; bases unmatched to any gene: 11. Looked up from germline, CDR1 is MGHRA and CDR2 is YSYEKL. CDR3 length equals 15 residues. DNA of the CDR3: TGCGCCAGCAGCTTTGCCGGGACAGGACCTGATGGCTACACCTTC. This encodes CASSFAGTGPDGYTF.

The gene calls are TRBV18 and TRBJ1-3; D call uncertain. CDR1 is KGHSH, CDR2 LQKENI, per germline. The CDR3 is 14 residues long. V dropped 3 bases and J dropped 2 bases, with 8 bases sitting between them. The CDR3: CASSPPGAGNTIYF. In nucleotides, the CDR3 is TGTGCCAGCTCACCCCCAGGAGCTGGAAACACCATATATTTT.

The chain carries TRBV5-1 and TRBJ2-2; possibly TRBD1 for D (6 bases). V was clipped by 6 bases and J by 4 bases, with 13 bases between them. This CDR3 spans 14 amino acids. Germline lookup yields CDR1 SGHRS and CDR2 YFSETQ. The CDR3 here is CASTAGVSTGELFF. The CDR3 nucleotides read TGCGCCAGCACGGCAGGGGTATCCACCGGGGAGCTGTTTTTT. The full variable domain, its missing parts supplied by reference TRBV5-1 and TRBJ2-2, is KAGVTQTPRYLIKTRGQQVTLSCSPISGHRSVSWYQQTPGQGLQFLFEYFSETQRNKGNFPGRFSGRQFSNSRSEMNVSTLELGDSALYLCASTAGVSTGELFFGEGSRLTVL.

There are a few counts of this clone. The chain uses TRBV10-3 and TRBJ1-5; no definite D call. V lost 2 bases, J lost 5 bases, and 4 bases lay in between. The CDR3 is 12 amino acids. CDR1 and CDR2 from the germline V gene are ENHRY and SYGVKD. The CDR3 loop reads CAISERDQPQHF. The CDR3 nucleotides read TGTGCCATCAGTGAGAGGGATCAGCCCCAGCATTTT.

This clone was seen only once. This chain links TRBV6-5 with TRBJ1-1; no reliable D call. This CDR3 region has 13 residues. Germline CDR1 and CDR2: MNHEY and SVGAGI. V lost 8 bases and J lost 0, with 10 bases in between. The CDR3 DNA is TGTGCCAGCCTGAATGGAATGAACACTGAAGCTTTCTTT. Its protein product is CASLNGMNTEAFF.

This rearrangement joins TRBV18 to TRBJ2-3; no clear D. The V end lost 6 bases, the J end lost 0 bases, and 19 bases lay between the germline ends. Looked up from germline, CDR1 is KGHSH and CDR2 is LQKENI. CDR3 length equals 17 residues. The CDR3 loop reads CASSALQSGVSTDTQYF. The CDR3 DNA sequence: TGTGCCAGCTCCGCCCTACAATCTGGGGTTAGCACAGATACGCAGTATTTT.

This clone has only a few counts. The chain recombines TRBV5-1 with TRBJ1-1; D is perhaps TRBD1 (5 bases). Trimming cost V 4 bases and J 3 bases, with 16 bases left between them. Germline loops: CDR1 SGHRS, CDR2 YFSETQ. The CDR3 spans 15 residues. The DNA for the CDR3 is TGCGCCAGCAGCACGGGACCCCTCCTAGACACTGAAGCTTTCTTT. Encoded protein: CASSTGPLLDTEAFF.

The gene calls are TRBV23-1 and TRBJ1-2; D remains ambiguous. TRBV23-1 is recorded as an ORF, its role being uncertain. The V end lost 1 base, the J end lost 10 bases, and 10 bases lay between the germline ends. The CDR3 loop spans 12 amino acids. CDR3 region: CASSQYPAHYTF. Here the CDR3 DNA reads TGCGCCAGCAGTCAATATCCAGCCCACTACACCTTC.

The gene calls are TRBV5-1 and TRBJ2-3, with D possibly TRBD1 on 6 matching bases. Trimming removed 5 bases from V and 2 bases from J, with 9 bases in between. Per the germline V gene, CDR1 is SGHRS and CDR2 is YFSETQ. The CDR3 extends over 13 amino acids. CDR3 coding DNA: TGCGCCAGCAGAGGGGGTTTCACAGATACGCAGTATTTT. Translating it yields CASRGGFTDTQYF.

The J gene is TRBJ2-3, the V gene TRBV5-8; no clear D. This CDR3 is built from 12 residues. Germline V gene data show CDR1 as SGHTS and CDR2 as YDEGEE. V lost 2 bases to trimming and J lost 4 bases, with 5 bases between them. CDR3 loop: CASSFRPDTQYF. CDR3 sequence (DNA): TGTGCCAGCAGCTTCCGACCAGATACGCAGTATTTT.

DNA for the CDR3: TGTGCCAGCAGCTCGCGACAGGTCTTTAGCTCCTACAATGAGCAGTTCTTC. It specifies CASSSRQVFSSYNEQFF. The J gene is TRBJ2-1, the V gene TRBV7-9, with D possibly matching TRBD1 (6 bases). The V and J ends lost 4 bases and 0 bases respectively, with 16 bases between them. CDR3 length equals 17 residues. The V gene's germline CDR1 is SEHNR and CDR2 FQNEAQ (reference sequence).

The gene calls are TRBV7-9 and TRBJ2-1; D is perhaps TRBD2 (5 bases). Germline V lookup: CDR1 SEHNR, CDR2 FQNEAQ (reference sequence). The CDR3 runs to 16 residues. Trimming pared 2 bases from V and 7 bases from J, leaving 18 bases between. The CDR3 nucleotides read TGTGCCAGCAGCTTATGGATTAGCGCCATTTATAATGAGCAGTTCTTC. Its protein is CASSLWISAIYNEQFF.

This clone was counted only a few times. The CDR3 reads CASRDRGRGYTF. Written as DNA, the CDR3 is TGTGCCAGTCGGGACAGGGGTAGGGGCTACACCTTC. This chain links TRBV19 with TRBJ1-2; 10 bases match TRBD1. Losses at the gene ends were 8 bases for V and 8 bases for J; bases not matched to a gene: 5. Germline CDR1 LNHDA, CDR2 SQIVND (reference sequence). The CDR3 has 12 amino acids.

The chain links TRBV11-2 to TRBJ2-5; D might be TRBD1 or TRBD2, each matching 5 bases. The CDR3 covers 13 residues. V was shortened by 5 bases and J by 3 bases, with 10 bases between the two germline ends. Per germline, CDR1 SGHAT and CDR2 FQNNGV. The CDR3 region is CASSEGRKETQYF. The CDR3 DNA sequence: TGTGCCAGCAGCGAGGGACGGAAAGAGACCCAGTACTTC. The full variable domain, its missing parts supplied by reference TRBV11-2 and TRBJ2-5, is EAGVAQSPRYKIIEKRQSVAFWCNPISGHATLYWYQQILGQGPKLLIQFQNNGVVDDSQLPKDRFSAERLKGVDSTLKIQPAKLEDSAVYLCASSEGRKETQYFGPGTRLLVL.

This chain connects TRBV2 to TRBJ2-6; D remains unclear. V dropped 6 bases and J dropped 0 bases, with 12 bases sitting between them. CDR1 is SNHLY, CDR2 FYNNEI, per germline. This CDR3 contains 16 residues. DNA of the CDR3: TGTGCCAGCAGGTTGACACCCTACTCTGGGGCCAACGTCCTGACTTTC. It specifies CASRLTPYSGANVLTF.

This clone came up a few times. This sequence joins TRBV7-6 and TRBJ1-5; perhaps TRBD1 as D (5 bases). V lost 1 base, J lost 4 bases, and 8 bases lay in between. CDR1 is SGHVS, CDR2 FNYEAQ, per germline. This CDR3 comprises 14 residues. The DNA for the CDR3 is TGTGCCAGCAGCTTAGGGGGCGAAAATCAGCCCCAGCATTTT. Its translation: CASSLGGENQPQHF. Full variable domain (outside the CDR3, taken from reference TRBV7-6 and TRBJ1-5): GAGVSQSPRYKVTKRGQDVALRCDPISGHVSLYWYRQALGQGPEFLTYFNYEAQQDKSGLPNDRFSAERPEGSISTLTIQRTEQRDSAMYRCASSLGGENQPQHFGDGTRLSIL.

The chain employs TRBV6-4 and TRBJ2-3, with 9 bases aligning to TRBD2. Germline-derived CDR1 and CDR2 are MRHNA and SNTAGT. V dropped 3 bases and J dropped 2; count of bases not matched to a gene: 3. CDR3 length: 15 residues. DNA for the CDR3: TGTGCCAGCAGTGAGACTAGCGGAGTCACAGATACGCAGTATTTT. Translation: CASSETSGVTDTQYF.

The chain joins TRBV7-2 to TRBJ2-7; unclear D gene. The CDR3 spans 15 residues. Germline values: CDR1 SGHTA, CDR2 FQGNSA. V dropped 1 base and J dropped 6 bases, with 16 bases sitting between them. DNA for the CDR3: TGTGCCAGCAGCTTAGAGTGGGGTAGTGGCGTCGAGCAGTACTTC. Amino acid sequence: CASSLEWGSGVEQYF. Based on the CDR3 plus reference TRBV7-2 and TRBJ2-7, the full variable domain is GAGVSQSPSNKVTEKGKDVELRCDPISGHTALYWYRQSLGQGLEFLIYFQGNSAPDKSGLPSDRFSAERTGGSVSTLTIQRTQQEDSAVYLCASSLEWGSGVEQYFGPGTRLTVT.

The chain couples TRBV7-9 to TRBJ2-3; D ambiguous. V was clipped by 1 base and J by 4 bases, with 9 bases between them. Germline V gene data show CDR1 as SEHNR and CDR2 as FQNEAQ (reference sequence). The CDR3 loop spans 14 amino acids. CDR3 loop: CASSLVVPADTQYF. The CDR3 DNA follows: TGTGCCAGCAGCTTAGTGGTGCCGGCAGATACGCAGTATTTT. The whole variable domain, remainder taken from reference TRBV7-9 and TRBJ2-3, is DTGVSQNPRHKITKRGQNVTFRCDPISEHNRLYWYRQTLGQGPEFLTYFQNEAQLEKSRLLSDRFSAERPKGSFSTLEIQRTEQGDSAMYLCASSLVVPADTQYFGPGTRLTVL.

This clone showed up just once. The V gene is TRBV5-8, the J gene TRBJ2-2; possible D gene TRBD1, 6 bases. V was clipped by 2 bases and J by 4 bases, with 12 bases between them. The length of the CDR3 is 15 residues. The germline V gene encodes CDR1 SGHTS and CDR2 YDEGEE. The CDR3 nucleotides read TGTGCCAGCAGCTTTACCTCAGGGGTCACCGGGGAGCTGTTTTTT. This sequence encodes CASSFTSGVTGELFF.

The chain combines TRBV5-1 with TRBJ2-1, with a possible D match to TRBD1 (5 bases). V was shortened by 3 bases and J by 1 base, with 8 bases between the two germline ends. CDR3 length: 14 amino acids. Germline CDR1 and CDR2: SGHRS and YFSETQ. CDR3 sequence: CASSSDISYNEQFF. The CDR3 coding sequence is TGCGCCAGCAGCTCGGACATATCCTACAATGAGCAGTTCTTC.

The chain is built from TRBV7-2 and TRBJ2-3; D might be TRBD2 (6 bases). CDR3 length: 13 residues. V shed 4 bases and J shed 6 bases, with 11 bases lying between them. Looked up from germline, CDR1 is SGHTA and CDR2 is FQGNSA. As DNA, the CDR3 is TGTGCCAGCAGCTATATAGGGAGGGATACGCAGTATTTT. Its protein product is CASSYIGRDTQYF.

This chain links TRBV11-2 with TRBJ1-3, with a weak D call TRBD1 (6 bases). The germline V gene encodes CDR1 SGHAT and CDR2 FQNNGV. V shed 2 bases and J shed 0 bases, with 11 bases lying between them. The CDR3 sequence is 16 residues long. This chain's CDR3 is CASSLNREISGNTIYF. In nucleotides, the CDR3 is TGTGCCAGCAGCTTAAACAGGGAAATCTCTGGAAACACCATATATTTT.

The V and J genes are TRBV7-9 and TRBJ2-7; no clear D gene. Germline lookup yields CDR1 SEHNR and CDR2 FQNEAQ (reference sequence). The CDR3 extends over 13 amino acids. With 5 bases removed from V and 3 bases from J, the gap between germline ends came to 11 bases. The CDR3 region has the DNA TGTGCCAGCAGCCCAAAATTCTTCTACGAGCAGTACTTC. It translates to CASSPKFFYEQYF.

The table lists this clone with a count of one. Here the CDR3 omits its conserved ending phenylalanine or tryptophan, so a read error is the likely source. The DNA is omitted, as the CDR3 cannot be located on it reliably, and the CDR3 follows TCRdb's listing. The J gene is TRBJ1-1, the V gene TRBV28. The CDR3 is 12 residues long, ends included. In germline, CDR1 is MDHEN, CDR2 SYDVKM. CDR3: CASSPLRAHARV.

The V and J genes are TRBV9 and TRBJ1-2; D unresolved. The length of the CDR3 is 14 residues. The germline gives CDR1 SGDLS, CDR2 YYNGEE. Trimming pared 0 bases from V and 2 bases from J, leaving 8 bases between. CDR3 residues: CASSVDSRNYGYTF. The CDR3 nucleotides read TGTGCCAGCAGCGTAGATAGTAGGAACTATGGCTACACCTTC.